This T cell receptor (beta chain) was documented in a study of OX40 agonist ivuxolimab in advanced cancers. About the investigation overall: Ivuxolimab was an agonistic, fully human IgG2 monoclonal antibody directed against OX40 (CD134), a costimulatory receptor. Of the approximately 53 patients in dose escalation, around 19 had hepatocellular carcinoma, approximately 15 had melanoma, 9 had renal cell carcinoma and 9 had head and neck cancer. Patients were allowed to have had prior anti-PD-1, anti-PD-L1 or anti-CTLA-4 therapy, and roughly two fifths of the dose-escalation patients had been treated with checkpoint inhibitors. The monotherapy dose-escalation portion (N of about 50 patients) of the phase I ivuxolimab trial is reported in the paper. Partial responses occurred in three dose-escalation patients: two with cutaneous melanoma and one with hepatocellular carcinoma. Intravenous ivuxolimab was administered to patients every 2 weeks at six dose levels: 0.01, 0.1, 0.3, 1.5, 3 and 10 mg/kg. The dose-escalation cohort was about 87% male with a mean age of about 58 years, ranging from about 23 to 85. Peripheral TCRbeta sequencing aimed to test whether ivuxolimab altered TCR sequence diversity and caused clonal T-cell expansion. The study at large found these results: Low levels of normalized T-cell clonal expansion were also shown by some nonresponding patients. Partial responders in the 0.1-3.0 mg/kg groups had among the lowest normalized peripheral clonal expansion, especially among CD8+ T cells. Which antigens the clonally expanded peripheral T cells were specific for was not determined. On average, CD8+ T cells showed more expanded clones than CD4+ T cells after ivuxolimab. Clonal expansion of both CD4+ and CD8+ blood T cells was observed from baseline to week 6 at doses 0.1 to 3.0 mg/kg.

Spanning cysteine to phenylalanine, the CDR3 consists of 16 amino acids. Kept here is only the CDR3 DNA, which spans 48 bases and is read in frame from base 1. Relative to germline, V is missing 4 bases and J is missing 2 bases, with 10 bases of the junction outside any gene match. From the germline V gene (reference sequence), CDR1 is MNHNY and CDR2 is SVGAGI. Patients with autoimmune disease history or receiving systemic immunosuppression were excluded from the trial. Peripheral blood for TCR sequencing was collected from all dose cohorts at baseline, on cycle 4 day 1, and on cycle 7 day 1. Samples came from an open-label, multicenter, first-in-human phase I dose-escalation trial of ivuxolimab. Adults with locally advanced or metastatic melanoma, renal cell, hepatocellular, or head and neck squamous cell carcinoma were enrolled in the trial. Before TCR sequencing, CD4+ T cells and CD8+ T cells were sorted from peripheral blood as separate populations.

For sequencing of the TCRbeta CDR3 region, genomic DNA was extracted from the sorted cells. The immunoSEQ Assay was used for sequencing of TCRbeta CDR3 regions. This is the immuneACCESS table as TCRdb keeps it, with only in-frame sequences that have V and J called. A part of the clones is gone; compared with another copy, unresolved V genes explain less than half, and the rest is unexplained. The sample contains roughly 70,000 clones, approximately 78% of them found a single time. 0.42% of the sample goes to the ten largest clones. To note about this clone: Its antigen specificity is not known. No much larger clone is present one base from it, and per-base qualities are unavailable.

The receptor comes from an adult with an advanced solid tumor such as melanoma, head and neck, liver or kidney cancer. The chain is encoded by TRBV6-6 joined to TRBJ2-5, and TRBD2 matches 7 of the central bases. The sample consisted of CD4+ or CD8+ T cells sorted from blood, taken in a trial of the OX40 agonist ivuxolimab. The sequenced DNA is TGTGCCAGCAGTTCCTGGGGGGGAGCCCTACAAGAGACCCAGTACTTC. Its protein is CASSSWGGALQETQYF.